The rows below give T cell receptor beta chains drawn from one sample of a study of cytomegalovirus exposure and HLA in healthy donors. TCRdb's table, derived via immunoSEQ multiplex PCR, lists solely in-frame clones and lacks some. The repertoire consists of 300,000 or so clones, with roughly 86% occurring once and the leading ten covering 2% to 2.5%. The sample comprised PBMCs. These receptors were taken from a woman in her thirties or forties in good health and CMV-seropositive. CDR3s include the opening cysteine and the closing phenylalanine or tryptophan. The order of the fields is CDR3 protein, CDR3 DNA, J gene, clone size, V gene, D gene. A D gene is named only where the DNA matches it firmly. Not all rows give a size; the values are once, few, many and, for expanded clones, a class.

CDR3aa: CASSLGGGQALNYGYTF; CDR3nt: TGTGCCAGCAGCTTAGGAGGGGGACAGGCCCTCAACTATGGCTACACCTTC; j_gene: TRBJ1-2; abundance: .; v_gene: TRBV13; d_gene: TRBD1
CDR3aa: CATSSSTGNTIYF; CDR3nt: TGTGCCACCAGCAGTTCTACTGGAAACACCATATATTTT; j_gene: TRBJ1-3; abundance: .; v_gene: TRBV15; d_gene: .
CDR3aa: CASGFYLAGGNEQFF; CDR3nt: TGTGCTAGTGGTTTTTACCTAGCGGGGGGGAATGAGCAGTTCTTC; j_gene: TRBJ2-1; abundance: once; v_gene: TRBV12-5; d_gene: TRBD2
CDR3aa: CASSVAGSSGNTIYF; CDR3nt: TGTGCCAGCAGCGTAGCCGGGTCATCTGGGAACACCATATATTTT; j_gene: TRBJ1-3; abundance: .; v_gene: TRBV9; d_gene: .
CDR3aa: CAWTQGKGDTQYF; CDR3nt: TGTGCCTGGACCCAGGGGAAGGGGGATACGCAGTATTTT; j_gene: TRBJ2-3; abundance: once; v_gene: TRBV30; d_gene: .
CDR3aa: CASSSGVPSYEQYF; CDR3nt: TGCGCCAGCAGCTCAGGGGTCCCCTCCTACGAGCAGTACTTC; j_gene: TRBJ2-7; abundance: .; v_gene: TRBV5-1; d_gene: .
CDR3aa: CASSQLAGDADTQYF; CDR3nt: TGTGCCAGCAGCCAACTAGCGGGAGATGCAGATACGCAGTATTTT; j_gene: TRBJ2-3; abundance: .; v_gene: TRBV7-6; d_gene: TRBD2
CDR3aa: CASSQGLAGKETQYF; CDR3nt: TGTGCCAGCAGCCAAGGTCTGGCAGGGAAAGAGACCCAGTACTTC; j_gene: TRBJ2-5; abundance: .; v_gene: TRBV4-2; d_gene: .
CDR3aa: CAISPGQVFNEKLFF; CDR3nt: TGTGCCATCAGTCCGGGACAGGTTTTTAATGAAAAACTGTTTTTT; j_gene: TRBJ1-4; abundance: .; v_gene: TRBV10-3; d_gene: TRBD1
CDR3aa: CASSLGQGLNQPQHF; CDR3nt: TGTGCCAGCAGCTTGGGACAGGGACTCAATCAGCCCCAGCATTTT; j_gene: TRBJ1-5; abundance: .; v_gene: TRBV6-1; d_gene: TRBD1
CDR3aa: CASSFSGAYNEQFF; CDR3nt: TGTGCCAGCAGCTTTAGCGGTGCCTACAATGAGCAGTTCTTC; j_gene: TRBJ2-1; abundance: .; v_gene: TRBV7-6; d_gene: .
CDR3aa: CASSLGGLHYGYTF; CDR3nt: TGTGCCAGCAGCTTGGGGGGTCTACACTATGGCTACACCTTC; j_gene: TRBJ1-2; abundance: .; v_gene: TRBV6-5; d_gene: .
CDR3aa: CASSAGLDTEAFF; CDR3nt: TGTGCCAGCAGCGCGGGGTTGGACACTGAAGCTTTCTTT; j_gene: TRBJ1-1; abundance: .; v_gene: TRBV28; d_gene: .
CDR3aa: CASSLGASGGTLEQFF; CDR3nt: TGTGCCAGCAGCTTAGGGGCTAGCGGGGGCACTTTGGAGCAGTTCTTC; j_gene: TRBJ2-1; abundance: .; v_gene: TRBV7-2; d_gene: TRBD2
CDR3aa: CASSLGSGGAIQETQYF; CDR3nt: TGTGCCAGCAGCTTAGGCTCAGGGGGCGCGATACAAGAGACCCAGTACTTC; j_gene: TRBJ2-5; abundance: .; v_gene: TRBV7-9; d_gene: TRBD1
CDR3aa: CASSLEVLAGGPNLNEQFF; CDR3nt: TGCGCCAGCAGCTTGGAAGTACTAGCGGGAGGGCCGAACCTTAATGAGCAGTTCTTC; j_gene: TRBJ2-1; abundance: .; v_gene: TRBV5-1; d_gene: TRBD2
CDR3aa: CASSVTSGSYNEQFF; CDR3nt: TGTGCCAGCAGCGTAACGAGCGGTTCCTACAATGAGCAGTTCTTC; j_gene: TRBJ2-1; abundance: .; v_gene: TRBV9; d_gene: .
CDR3aa: CAWSSISGFNEKLFF; CDR3nt: TGTGCCTGGAGTTCAATTTCAGGCTTTAATGAAAAACTGTTTTTT; j_gene: TRBJ1-4; abundance: once; v_gene: TRBV30; d_gene: .
CDR3aa: CASSLGGSILYNEQFF; CDR3nt: TGTGCCAGCAGCTTAGGCGGGTCAATTCTGTACAATGAGCAGTTCTTC; j_gene: TRBJ2-1; abundance: .; v_gene: TRBV5-6; d_gene: .
CDR3aa: CASSLGTGFGTEAFF; CDR3nt: TGTGCCAGCAGTTTAGGAACAGGGTTTGGGACTGAAGCTTTCTTT; j_gene: TRBJ1-1; abundance: once; v_gene: TRBV27; d_gene: .
CDR3aa: CASSLSPGNSYEQYF; CDR3nt: TGCGCCAGCAGCTTGTCACCAGGCAACTCCTACGAGCAGTACTTC; j_gene: TRBJ2-7; abundance: .; v_gene: TRBV5-1; d_gene: .
CDR3aa: CASSASGLRNEQFF; CDR3nt: TGTGCCAGCAGTGCGTCGGGACTACGCAATGAGCAGTTCTTC; j_gene: TRBJ2-1; abundance: .; v_gene: TRBV6-5; d_gene: TRBD2
CDR3aa: CASRKLAGAADTQYF; CDR3nt: TGTGCCAGCAGGAAATTAGCGGGAGCGGCAGATACGCAGTATTTT; j_gene: TRBJ2-3; abundance: .; v_gene: TRBV27; d_gene: TRBD2
CDR3aa: CASSEDSKYGYTF; CDR3nt: TGTGCCAGCTCAGAGGACAGTAAATATGGCTACACCTTC; j_gene: TRBJ1-2; abundance: .; v_gene: TRBV18; d_gene: .
CDR3aa: CASSIQVGELFF; CDR3nt: TGTGCCAGTAGTATCCAGGTCGGGGAGCTGTTTTTT; j_gene: TRBJ2-2; abundance: .; v_gene: TRBV19; d_gene: .
CDR3aa: CASSVGDYTGELFF; CDR3nt: TGTGCCAGCAGTGTAGGGGATTACACCGGGGAGCTGTTTTTT; j_gene: TRBJ2-2; abundance: .; v_gene: TRBV6-1; d_gene: .
CDR3aa: CASSFGQTAYEQYF; CDR3nt: TGTGCCAGCAGTTTCGGTCAGACAGCCTACGAGCAGTACTTC; j_gene: TRBJ2-7; abundance: once; v_gene: TRBV27; d_gene: .
CDR3aa: CASSPETDYGYTF; CDR3nt: TGTGCCAGCTCACCGGAGACAGACTATGGCTACACCTTC; j_gene: TRBJ1-2; abundance: .; v_gene: TRBV18; d_gene: .
CDR3aa: CASSYSGHPGSPLHF; CDR3nt: TGTGCCAGCAGTTACTCGGGACACCCCGGATCACCCCTCCACTTT; j_gene: TRBJ1-6; abundance: .; v_gene: TRBV6-5; d_gene: .
CDR3aa: CASSWALRETQYF; CDR3nt: TGTGCCAGCAGCTGGGCGTTGCGAGAGACCCAGTACTTC; j_gene: TRBJ2-5; abundance: few; v_gene: TRBV6-5; d_gene: .
CDR3aa: CASSSTGEGRKLFF; CDR3nt: TGTGCCAGCAGTTCGACAGGGGAAGGGCGAAAACTGTTTTTT; j_gene: TRBJ1-4; abundance: .; v_gene: TRBV6-6; d_gene: TRBD1
CDR3aa: CASSTVGGDEKLFF; CDR3nt: TGTGCCAGTAGTACGGTAGGAGGGGATGAAAAACTGTTTTTT; j_gene: TRBJ1-4; abundance: .; v_gene: TRBV19; d_gene: .
CDR3aa: CASSYMDRNYGYTF; CDR3nt: TGTGCCAGCAGTTATATGGACAGAAACTATGGCTACACCTTC; j_gene: TRBJ1-2; abundance: .; v_gene: TRBV28; d_gene: .
CDR3aa: CASSQGQGPTQETQYF; CDR3nt: TGTGCCAGCAGCCAAGGACAGGGGCCTACCCAAGAGACCCAGTACTTC; j_gene: TRBJ2-5; abundance: few; v_gene: TRBV4-2; d_gene: TRBD1
CDR3aa: CASYSQKASDNEQFF; CDR3nt: TGTGCCAGCTATTCTCAGAAGGCTAGCGACAATGAGCAGTTCTTC; j_gene: TRBJ2-1; abundance: .; v_gene: TRBV5-4; d_gene: .
CDR3aa: CASRKRTRKNIQYF; CDR3nt: TGTGCCAGCAGAAAGCGGACTCGCAAAAACATTCAGTACTTC; j_gene: TRBJ2-4; abundance: .; v_gene: TRBV4-2; d_gene: .
CDR3aa: CASGYVGASGRYEQYF; CDR3nt: TGTGCCAGCGGATACGTTGGGGCTAGCGGGAGGTACGAGCAGTACTTC; j_gene: TRBJ2-7; abundance: once; v_gene: TRBV11-3; d_gene: TRBD2
CDR3aa: CASKKELNQPQHF; CDR3nt: TGTGCCAGTAAGAAAGAACTCAATCAGCCCCAGCATTTT; j_gene: TRBJ1-5; abundance: once; v_gene: TRBV19; d_gene: .
CDR3aa: CASRLSGGGGGTEAFF; CDR3nt: TGTGCCAGCAGACTGTCCGGGGGCGGGGGCGGCACTGAAGCTTTCTTT; j_gene: TRBJ1-1; abundance: .; v_gene: TRBV28; d_gene: .
CDR3aa: CAWIDSSFDYEQYF; CDR3nt: TGTGCCTGGATCGACTCTAGTTTTGACTACGAGCAGTACTTC; j_gene: TRBJ2-7; abundance: few; v_gene: TRBV30; d_gene: .
CDR3aa: CASSSPLQPQHF; CDR3nt: TGTGCCAGCAGTTCCCCTCTGCAGCCCCAGCATTTT; j_gene: TRBJ1-5; abundance: .; v_gene: TRBV28; d_gene: .
CDR3aa: CASSPPAGSSYNEQFF; CDR3nt: TGTGCCAGCAGTCCCCCAGCGGGAAGCTCCTACAATGAGCAGTTCTTC; j_gene: TRBJ2-1; abundance: .; v_gene: TRBV27; d_gene: TRBD2
CDR3aa: CAWSGQINQPQHF; CDR3nt: TGTGCCTGGAGTGGACAGATCAATCAGCCCCAGCATTTT; j_gene: TRBJ1-5; abundance: .; v_gene: TRBV30; d_gene: .
CDR3aa: CASSPDAAGELFF; CDR3nt: TGTGCCAGCAGTCCAGACGCGGCCGGGGAGCTGTTTTTT; j_gene: TRBJ2-2; abundance: .; v_gene: TRBV28; d_gene: .
CDR3aa: CASSRGRGLDEQFF; CDR3nt: TGCGCCAGCAGCCGGGGGCGTGGCCTAGATGAGCAGTTCTTC; j_gene: TRBJ2-1; abundance: few; v_gene: TRBV4-3; d_gene: .
CDR3aa: CASRIAEGTDTQYF; CDR3nt: TGTGCCAGCAGAATAGCGGAGGGGACAGATACGCAGTATTTT; j_gene: TRBJ2-3; abundance: .; v_gene: TRBV28; d_gene: .
CDR3aa: CASSDGTNTGELFF; CDR3nt: TGTGCCAGCAGTGACGGGACAAACACCGGGGAGCTGTTTTTT; j_gene: TRBJ2-2; abundance: many; v_gene: TRBV6-4; d_gene: .
CDR3aa: CASSYVGRGDTQYF; CDR3nt: TGTGCCAGCAGTTACGTCGGGAGGGGAGATACGCAGTATTTT; j_gene: TRBJ2-3; abundance: .; v_gene: TRBV6-5; d_gene: TRBD2
CDR3aa: CASSYMWREAYEQYF; CDR3nt: TGTGCCAGCAGTTATATGTGGCGGGAGGCCTACGAGCAGTACTTC; j_gene: TRBJ2-7; abundance: .; v_gene: TRBV6-5; d_gene: TRBD2
CDR3aa: CASSPTTGLDQPQHF; CDR3nt: TGTGCCAGCTCACCAACCACAGGGCTGGATCAGCCCCAGCATTTT; j_gene: TRBJ1-5; abundance: .; v_gene: TRBV18; d_gene: .
CDR3aa: CASSARPLGENTEAFF; CDR3nt: TGTGCCAGCAGCGCGCGACCGCTAGGGGAAAACACTGAAGCTTTCTTT; j_gene: TRBJ1-1; abundance: .; v_gene: TRBV9; d_gene: .
CDR3aa: CASSVGGTAYYGYTF; CDR3nt: TGTGCCAGCAGCGTAGGAGGGACAGCCTACTATGGCTACACCTTC; j_gene: TRBJ1-2; abundance: .; v_gene: TRBV9; d_gene: TRBD1
CDR3aa: CASSIVVDRGNHEQFF; CDR3nt: TGTGCCAGTAGTATAGTCGTGGACAGGGGTAACCATGAGCAGTTCTTC; j_gene: TRBJ2-1; abundance: .; v_gene: TRBV19; d_gene: TRBD1
CDR3aa: CASSLEGVNYGYTF; CDR3nt: TGTGCCAGCAGCTTAGAAGGGGTGAACTATGGCTACACCTTC; j_gene: TRBJ1-2; abundance: .; v_gene: TRBV7-2; d_gene: .
CDR3aa: CASSEGQGSGTGEPFF; CDR3nt: TGTGCCAGCAGCGAGGGACAGGGGTCGGGCACCGGGGAGCCGTTTTTT; j_gene: TRBJ2-2; abundance: .; v_gene: TRBV5-6; d_gene: TRBD1